These 20 T cell receptor beta chains share one sample of origin, sequenced in a study of metastatic and nonmetastatic thyroid tumors. Among the patients, none had received any treatment before thyroid surgery. TCRdb re-called clones via MiXCR from the PCR reads. The profile covers about 17,000 clones, with 20% to 25% appearing a single time and 7.5% taken by the ten largest. Sequencing was carried out using adjacent normal tissue. These receptors came from a female donor with papillary thyroid cancer or a benign thyroid nodule (not recorded which). Some clones in this sample may be carry-over from other donors' samples.

Of note for this clone: A junction boundary mismatches the germline segment, possibly from a read error. The chain employs TRBV4-2 and TRBJ1-2, with no clear D. Per germline, CDR1 LGHNA and CDR2 YNFKEQ. The CDR3 loop spans 16 amino acids. The CDR3 spells CASSTPGHKRAYGYTF. The CDR3 DNA reads TGTGCCAGCAGCACTCCCGGGCATAAAAGGGCCTATGGCTACACCTTT.

In its sample, this clone was seen many times. Other DNA sequences in this sample translate to the same CDR3. The rearrangement joins TRBV29-1 to TRBJ2-1, with TRBD1 as a possible D gene (6 bases). The germline V gene has CDR1 SQVTM and CDR2 ANQGSEA. V dropped 4 bases and J dropped 7 bases, with 11 bases sitting between them. The CDR3 runs 12 residues. The CDR3 spells CSVGGQTNEQFF. CDR3 coding DNA: TGCAGCGTTGGCGGACAGACTAATGAGCAGTTCTTC.

This clone was observed many times. The rearrangement uses TRBV12-3 or TRBV12-4 and TRBJ2-1; D is possibly TRBD2 (6 bases). CDR3 length equals 15 residues. The germline V and J ends were trimmed by 1 base and 9 bases, with 16 bases remaining between them. In DNA, the CDR3 is TGTGCCAGCAGTTTAGAGGGAGGAATGGTGAGTGAGCAGTTCTTC. It yields the protein CASSLEGGMVSEQFF.

The chain has TRBV6-2 or TRBV6-3 and TRBJ2-7, with TRBD2 matching over 12 bases. Trimming removed 7 bases from V and 3 bases from J; junction bases left unmatched: 10. This CDR3 spans 16 amino acids. Germline CDR1 reads MNHEY; CDR2 reads SVGEGT. CDR3: CASTRPGLAGIYEQYF. The CDR3 nucleotides read TGTGCCAGCACTCGACCCGGACTAGCGGGGATCTACGAGCAGTACTTC.

This clone was detected a few times. V is TRBV29-1 and J is TRBJ2-5; 8 nucleotides line up with TRBD1. The V gene end was trimmed by 7 bases and the J gene end by 1 base; junction bases not matched to a gene: 5. This CDR3 spans 13 amino acids. Germline loops: CDR1 SQVTM, CDR2 ANQGSEA. CDR3 DNA sequence: TGCAGCGGTAAAGGACAGGGCCAAGAGACCCAGTACTTC. Translation gives CSGKGQGQETQYF.

Within the sample, this clone is medium-sized. The rearrangement links TRBV10-1 to TRBJ1-4; 7 nucleotides match TRBD1. V shed 2 bases, J shed 7 bases, and the junction held 4 bases outside the gene matches. The CDR3 covers 14 residues. From germline, CDR1 is WNHNN and CDR2 SYGVQD (reference sequence). The CDR3 loop reads CASSENRGGEKLFF. CDR3 in DNA: TGCGCCAGCAGTGAGAACAGGGGAGGTGAAAAACTGTTTTTT.

Judged by abundance, this clone is medium-sized. This chain uses TRBV5-1 with TRBJ2-7; 14 bases fit TRBD2. Germline CDR1 and CDR2: SGHRS and YFSETQ. The CDR3 has 16 residues. V gave up 5 bases and J gave up 5 bases; unmatched junction bases: 9. The CDR3 spells CASSPRLAGGQHEQYF. CDR3 nucleotides: TGCGCCAGCAGTCCTCGACTAGCGGGAGGGCAACACGAGCAGTACTTC.

V gene TRBV11-1 combines with J gene TRBJ2-7, with a weak D call TRBD2 (6 bases). CDR1 and CDR2 from the germline V gene are SGHAT and FQDESV (reference sequence). Trimming left V 6 bases short and J 3 bases short, with 24 bases between. The CDR3 has 17 amino acids. The CDR3 bases are TGTGCCAGCAGTCCCGGCGGGGCGGGCAGCTGGGACTACGAGCAGTACTTC. Translated: CASSPGGAGSWDYEQYF.

In this sample, this clone turned up many times. The chain carries TRBV20-1 and TRBJ1-1; a possible D gene is TRBD1 (5 bases). Germline V gives CDR1 DFQATT, CDR2 SNEGSKA (reference sequence). The CDR3 length is 12 residues. Trimming cost V 6 bases and J 1 base, with 9 bases left between them. The CDR3 region is CSAQGGNTEAFF. For the CDR3, the DNA is TGCAGTGCCCAGGGTGGGAACACTGAAGCTTTCTTT.

This clone occurred many times. The gene calls are TRBV20-1 and TRBJ1-1, with D possibly matching TRBD1 (5 bases). V dropped 5 bases and J dropped 3 bases, with 7 bases sitting between them. This CDR3 spans 11 amino acids. From germline, CDR1 is DFQATT and CDR2 SNEGSKA (reference sequence). The CDR3 region is CSAGTDTEAFF. The DNA for the CDR3 is TGCAGTGCTGGGACGGACACTGAAGCTTTCTTT.

The chain carries TRBV30 and TRBJ2-5; no definite D call. This CDR3 has 11 residues. Germline V gives CDR1 GTSNPN, CDR2 SVGIG (reference sequence). The V and J ends lost 0 bases and 5 bases respectively, with 4 bases between them. The CDR3 coding sequence is TGTGCCTGGAGTGTATGGGAGACCCAGTACTTC. This codes for CAWSVWETQYF.

This clone is medium-sized. The chain carries TRBV6-1 and TRBJ2-7; weak D call: TRBD2 (6 bases). CDR3 size: 15 residues. Germline CDR1 reads MNHNS; CDR2 reads SASEGT. Trimming pared 8 bases from V and 1 base from J, leaving 18 bases between. The CDR3 spells CASRGSFGRSYEQYF. CDR3 sequence (DNA): TGTGCCAGCCGGGGATCATTCGGGAGATCCTACGAGCAGTACTTC.

The rearrangement links TRBV20-1 to TRBJ2-7, with D possibly matching TRBD2 (7 bases). Germline V gene lookup returns CDR1 DFQATT and CDR2 SNEGSKA (reference sequence). Trimming removed 1 base at V and 3 bases at J, with 22 bases between. The CDR3 is made up of 17 amino acids. The CDR3: CSARGQRKGGPNYEQYF. CDR3 nucleotides: TGCAGTGCTAGAGGTCAACGTAAGGGGGGGCCTAACTACGAGCAGTACTTC.

The V gene is TRBV20-1, the J gene TRBJ1-1; 8 bases match TRBD1. Germline values: CDR1 DFQATT, CDR2 SNEGSKA (reference sequence). This CDR3 contains 13 residues. The CDR3 DNA reads as TGCAAGGCACAGGGGGGGCGAGGGACTGAAGCTTTCTTT. This encodes CKAQGGRGTEAFF.

V usage is TRBV2 and J usage is TRBJ1-2, with D possibly being TRBD1 (5 bases). With 3 bases removed from V and 5 bases from J, the gap between germline ends came to 13 bases. The CDR3 extends over 14 amino acids. Germline V gene data show CDR1 as SNHLY and CDR2 as FYNNEI. In DNA form, the CDR3 reads TGTGCCAGCAGTGATGGAGGGGTAGTATATGGCTACACCTTC. Its translation is CASSDGGVVYGYTF.

This clone showed up many times. The chain has TRBV29-1 and TRBJ2-4, with D perhaps assigned TRBD1 or TRBD2 (6 bases each). Germline CDR1 SQVTM, CDR2 ANQGSEA. The CDR3 has 14 amino acids. V lost 4 bases and J 6 bases, leaving 16 bases between the germline ends. The CDR3 reads CSVASDRWGNIQYF. In DNA, the CDR3 is TGCAGCGTTGCTAGCGACAGGTGGGGAAACATTCAGTACTTC.

By sample share, this clone is medium-sized. This sequence joins TRBV28 and TRBJ2-1; no firm D call. Trimming stripped 5 bases from V and 0 bases from J, with 11 bases between. The CDR3 is made up of 15 amino acids. Per germline, CDR1 MDHEN and CDR2 SYDVKM. The CDR3 loop reads CASSTGLSSYNEQFF. The CDR3 nucleotides are TGTGCCAGCAGTACGGGCTTAAGCTCCTACAATGAGCAGTTCTTC.

This sequence joins TRBV5-1 and TRBJ1-3; D not resolved. CDR3 length equals 12 residues. Germline V CDR1 and CDR2: SGHRS, YFSETQ. Deletions cut 5 bases from V and 8 bases from J, with 11 bases between. CDR3 coding DNA: TGCGCCAGCAGAAGAGAGGAGGACACCATATATTTT. Protein product: CASRREEDTIYF.

This clone was counted only a few times. The gene calls are TRBV6-1 and TRBJ1-2; possibly TRBD1 for D (6 bases). The CDR3 length is 14 residues. CDR1 and CDR2 from the germline V gene are MNHNS and SASEGT. With 0 bases removed from V and 5 bases from J, the gap between germline ends came to 10 bases. The CDR3 is CASSEADSSYGYTF. For the CDR3, the DNA is TGTGCCAGCAGTGAAGCGGACAGCTCTTATGGCTACACCTTC.

The chain recombines TRBV3-1 with TRBJ2-7, with D maybe TRBD2 (6 bases). The germline gives CDR1 LGHDT, CDR2 YNNKEL (reference sequence). The length of the CDR3 is 18 residues. V lost 0 bases to trimming and J lost 3 bases, with 21 bases between them. CDR3 residues: CASSQDRWGDPIGYEQYF. Here the CDR3 DNA reads TGTGCCAGCAGCCAAGATAGGTGGGGGGACCCCATAGGCTACGAGCAGTACTTC.